This entry lists 17 T cell receptor beta chains sequenced from one sample in a study of CD8 T cells in Susac syndrome. RNA, at roughly 0.5 to 1 ug, was reverse transcribed with random hexamers. TCRdb re-called the immunoSEQ multiplex PCR reads through MiXCR, storing one row per CDR3 protein. The sample includes under 110,000 distinct CDR3 sequences, 94% of them seen just once. The sequencing sample was made of CD8+ T cells from PBMCs. The receptors here all came from a human donor with Susac syndrome.

The rearrangement links TRBV7-8 to TRBJ2-7, with D tentatively TRBD2 (5 bases). Germline loops: CDR1 SGHVS, CDR2 FQNEAQ. CDR3 length: 14 residues. V was cut by 5 bases and J by 5 bases, with 16 bases left in between. CDR3 sequence: CASSTEDSRDEQYF. The CDR3 DNA follows: TGTGCCAGCAGCACGGAGGACTCAAGGGACGAGCAGTACTTC.

This chain links TRBV25-1 with TRBJ2-2; TRBD2 aligns across 9 bases. Germline V lookup: CDR1 MGHDK, CDR2 SYGVNS. Germline trimming cut 3 bases from V and 2 bases from J; bases unmatched to any gene: 4. CDR3 length: 16 amino acids. The chain's CDR3 is CASSDWTSDNTGELFF. CDR3 sequence (DNA): TGTGCCAGCAGTGATTGGACTAGCGATAACACCGGGGAGCTGTTTTTT.

The V call is TRBV7-2, the J call TRBJ2-1; a possible D gene is TRBD1 (6 bases). This CDR3 is built from 14 residues. Germline CDR1 reads SGHTA; CDR2 reads FQGNSA. Trimming removed 2 bases from V and 6 bases from J, with 11 bases in between. The CDR3 region is CASSLSGHSNEQFF. The CDR3 DNA follows: TGTGCCAGCAGCTTATCGGGACACTCCAATGAGCAGTTCTTC.

This chain uses TRBV25-1 with TRBJ1-6, with 9 bases matching TRBD1. After removal of 10 bases from V and 9 bases from J, the junction contained 7 bases not matched to a gene. CDR3 length equals 13 residues. Germline assignment: CDR1 MGHDK and CDR2 SYGVNS. The CDR3 is CATKGQGGSPLHF. In DNA form, the CDR3 reads TGTGCCACCAAGGGACAGGGAGGTTCACCCCTCCACTTT.

The rearrangement uses TRBV7-9 and TRBJ2-7, with TRBD1 identical over 8 bases. Germline V gene sequence: CDR1 SEHNR, CDR2 FQNEAQ (reference sequence). The CDR3 sequence is 15 residues long. The ends lost 5 bases at V and 0 bases at J; junction bases unmatched: 6. The DNA of the CDR3 is TGTGCCAGCAGCCCGGCGGACAGGGACTCCTACGAGCAGTACTTC. The encoded protein is CASSPADRDSYEQYF.

The chain links TRBV4-1 to TRBJ1-1, with 7 bases fitting TRBD1. Trimming cost V 8 bases and J 1 base; bases outside gene matches: 19. The CDR3 has 18 residues. Germline V gene data show CDR1 as MGHRA and CDR2 as YSYEKL. CDR3 region: CASRPRDNLGQANTEAFF. Here the CDR3 DNA reads TGCGCCAGCCGCCCCCGGGACAACCTTGGACAGGCGAACACTGAAGCTTTCTTT.

The V and J genes are TRBV4-1 and TRBJ2-1; TRBD1 is a possible D gene (6 bases). This CDR3 has 15 residues. V was clipped by 4 bases and J by 8 bases, with 18 bases between them. Germline V lookup: CDR1 MGHRA, CDR2 YSYEKL. In nucleotides, the CDR3 is TGCGCCAGCAGCCTCCCCGCGGGCAGGGGCGATGAGCAGTTCTTC. Translation gives CASSLPAGRGDEQFF.

This rearrangement joins TRBV29-1 to TRBJ2-6; D remains ambiguous. Germline lookup yields CDR1 SQVTM and CDR2 ANQGSEA. Between the trimmed V and J ends, which lost 8 bases and 2 bases, there was a span of 7 bases. The CDR3 is made up of 12 amino acids. CDR3 loop: CSYTTGANVLTF. The CDR3 coding sequence is TGCAGCTATACTACTGGGGCCAACGTCCTGACTTTC.

The chain combines TRBV23-1 with TRBJ2-3; 7 positions agree with TRBD2. TRBV23-1 qualifies as an ORF whose function is uncertain. There are 15 residues in the CDR3. V was pared by 1 base and J by 5 bases, with 6 bases of the junction left unmatched. The CDR3 sequence is CASSQWEGPVDTQYF. The CDR3 nucleotides are TGCGCCAGCAGTCAATGGGAGGGGCCTGTAGATACGCAGTATTTT.

The CDR3 sequence is CASRDRDHTNEQFF. The CDR3, as DNA: TGCGCCAGCAGAGACCGCGACCACACGAATGAGCAGTTCTTC. The chain joins TRBV4-3 to TRBJ2-1; D gene uncertain. The CDR3 has 14 amino acids. V was shortened by 6 bases and J by 7 bases, with 16 bases between the two germline ends. The germline V gene has CDR1 LGHNA and CDR2 YSLEER.

A few counts support this clonotype. J is TRBJ2-1 and V is TRBV29-1; 9 nucleotides align to TRBD2. The germline gives CDR1 SQVTM, CDR2 ANQGSEA. With 4 bases clipped from V and 4 bases from J, the junction kept 2 bases outside the gene matches. The CDR3 sequence is 13 residues long. CDR3 nucleotide sequence: TGCAGCGTTGGACTAGCGGATTACAATGAGCAGTTCTTC. This sequence encodes CSVGLADYNEQFF.

The chain joins TRBV4-1 to TRBJ2-2, with TRBD1 matching 9 bases. V lost 6 bases to trimming and J lost 1 base; unmatched junction nucleotides: 9. The V gene's germline CDR1 is MGHRA and CDR2 YSYEKL. CDR3 length: 17 amino acids. The DNA of the CDR3 is TGCGCCAGCAGTCTCCGTCCGGGACAGGGGAACACCGGGGAGCTGTTTTTT. It specifies CASSLRPGQGNTGELFF.

The chain employs TRBV19 and TRBJ2-1; no clear D. The CDR3 is made up of 11 amino acids. From germline, CDR1 is LNHDA and CDR2 SQIVND (reference sequence). V was trimmed by 5 bases and J by 3 bases, leaving 2 bases between them. In nucleotides, the CDR3 is TGTGCCAGTAGTTACTACAATGAGCAGTTCTTC. Amino acids: CASSYYNEQFF.

This clonotype was seen only a few times. J is TRBJ1-4 and V is TRBV9; 9 nucleotides align to TRBD1. This CDR3 is built from 14 residues. J gave up 7 bases and V 2 bases, and 3 bases lay outside the gene matches. Germline CDR1 SGDLS, CDR2 YYNGEE. CDR3 sequence reads: CASSVGQGGEKLFF. The CDR3 DNA reads as TGTGCCAGCAGCGTGGGACAGGGCGGTGAAAAACTGTTTTTT.

This clonotype was seen only once. The chain combines TRBV4-2 with TRBJ2-1; D is unresolved. The germline V and J ends were trimmed by 3 bases and 6 bases, with 12 bases remaining between them. The germline V gene has CDR1 LGHNA and CDR2 YNFKEQ. The length of the CDR3 is 14 residues. The CDR3 spells CASSHPGSPNEQFF. The DNA for the CDR3 is TGTGCCAGCAGCCACCCGGGTTCCCCCAATGAGCAGTTCTTC.

Only one count was recorded for this clonotype. The V call is TRBV7-9, the J call TRBJ2-3; D gene unclear. The V gene's germline CDR1 is SEHNR and CDR2 FQNEAQ (reference sequence). Deletions cut 1 base from V and 4 bases from J, with 9 bases between. The length of the CDR3 is 14 residues. CDR3 DNA: TGTGCCAGCAGCTTAGTCCTAGGTGCAGATACGCAGTATTTT. It translates to CASSLVLGADTQYF.

This chain links TRBV12-5 with TRBJ2-1; D is undetermined. Trimming pared 1 base from V and 9 bases from J, leaving 7 bases between. Germline lookup yields CDR1 LGHNT and CDR2 FRNRAP. The CDR3 length is 12 residues. CDR3 sequence reads: CASGLGQVEQFF. The CDR3 DNA follows: TGTGCTAGTGGTTTGGGGCAGGTTGAGCAGTTCTTC.